This T cell receptor (beta chain) was captured by sequencing in a study of shared clonotypes between healthy human individuals (dated by TCRdb to 2018 to 2020). Study-level background: The cohort included three men and two women between 18 and 49 years of age. Blood TCR repertoires of five healthy adults were deeply sequenced to estimate repertoire size and the extent of clonotype sharing between individuals. Between about 0.8 and 9 billion PBMCs per donor were obtained by leukapheresis. To increase sequencing depth and limit assay-specific biases, TCR repertoire library preparation and sequencing were carried out by different laboratories using diverse techniques. Per donor, three plates each were used for CD4 naive and CD4 memory, two for CD8 naive, and one for CD8 memory.

The germline V gene (reference sequence) provides CDR1 SGHNT and CDR2 YYREEE. The CDR3, cysteine through phenylalanine, is 15 amino acids long. Solely the CDR3 DNA is kept, with 45 bases framed from the first base. Unmatched junction bases come to 6, with V trimmed by 4 bases and J by 2 bases. The donors were healthy, HIV-negative adults who had no recently reported acute infections or vaccinations. Only Caucasian adults living in Nashville, Tennessee, USA were represented among the donors. Magnetic negative selection was used to enrich CD4+ T cells, after which naive cells were positively selected on CD45RA and the negative fraction became the memory subset. Blood was collected by leukapheresis, and PBMCs were isolated by Ficoll-Histopaque density gradient centrifugation and then cryopreserved in liquid nitrogen vapor phase. Analytical flow cytometry was used to check the purity and quantity of every magnetically sorted T cell population. Genomic DNA was isolated from every sorted fraction and measured by UV absorbance on a Nanodrop 2000c.

Using the deep immunoSEQ assay, TCR CDR3 regions were amplified from genomic DNA by multiplex PCR. Extracted genomic DNA from each cell subset was spread evenly across all wells of several immunoSEQ 96-well plates, with each plate serving as a replicate. Each replicate PCR for sorted subsets received roughly 0.2 ug genomic DNA, equal to about 30,000 T cell genomes. Purified libraries were quantified with a Qubit 3.0 fluorometer, sized on a Bioanalyzer 2100, and re-quantified with the KAPA Library Quantification kit. Every immunoSEQ 96-well plate was sequenced on a separate single-read 150-cycle Illumina NextSeq 550 flow cell. Processing in the source paper ran as follows. Because the immunoSEQ output held only junctional sequences and lacked quality scores, the filtering could not match the filtering applied to full-length reads. To assign V/J genes and CDR3, sequences were annotated against IMGT germline references using PyIR, a Python wrapper for IgBLAST v1.9. Reads with weak V/J assignments (E-value above 1e-6), missing CDR3, stop codons, out-of-frame junctions, or ambiguous translated residues were removed. V3J clonotypes were defined by identical inferred V gene, J gene, and CDR3 amino acid sequence. Percentage overlap between repertoires was calculated by dividing the number of shared unique clonotypes by the size of the smaller repertoire. Repertoire richness was assessed with RTK rarefaction, the Chao1 estimator, and Recon v2.1 estimates of unobserved clonotypes. Generation probabilities for all TCRbeta clonotypes obtained by the gDNA method from several donors were computed using OLGA. Entries here come from immuneACCESS through TCRdb and include only in-frame sequences with V and J called. Some clones fail to appear in such tables; in the studies checked, an unresolved V gene covers under half of the shortfall, and the cause of the remainder is unknown. The V and J calls and clone size were taken over from that table, and D and trimming were inferred from the DNA. The sample table contains about 2.4 million clones; only one count was recorded for roughly 93% of them. Roughly 0.39% of the sample goes to the ten largest clones.

Overall study results and their limits: Estimated clonotype richness was generally larger for naive than for memory subsets. Across four donors, around 5% of naive CD4, around 3.3% of naive CD8, roughly 2.3% of memory CD4, and about 0.44% of memory CD8 clonotypes were shared. The genetic and exposure-history diversity represented was limited by the small number of donors. Compared with non-shared clonotypes, the clonotypes found in all four sorted-subset donors had higher generation probabilities. Pairwise subsampling indicated that sequencing depth was expected to affect the degree of clonotype sharing among donors. Sampling was restricted to blood, and TCR repertoires in tissues likely differ from the TCR repertoires found in blood. Rarefaction of sorted-subset datasets indicated incomplete sequencing despite the large sequencing depth.

Concerning this clone itself: Its antigen remains unidentified. Base qualities are not provided; no much larger clone lies one nucleotide away.

The chain is made from TRBV5-4 and TRBJ1-2; TRBD1 fits 9 bases in the junction. The TCR sequence derives from a man younger than 35 in good health. Some clones in this sample may be carry-over from other donors' samples. Material: naive CD4+ T cells from PBMCs. This specimen's cell subset or site label, interpreted: CD45RA+ positively selected. CDR3 region: CASSPTGQGNYGYTF. The bases are TGTGCCAGCAGCCCAACTGGACAGGGGAACTATGGCTACACCTTC.